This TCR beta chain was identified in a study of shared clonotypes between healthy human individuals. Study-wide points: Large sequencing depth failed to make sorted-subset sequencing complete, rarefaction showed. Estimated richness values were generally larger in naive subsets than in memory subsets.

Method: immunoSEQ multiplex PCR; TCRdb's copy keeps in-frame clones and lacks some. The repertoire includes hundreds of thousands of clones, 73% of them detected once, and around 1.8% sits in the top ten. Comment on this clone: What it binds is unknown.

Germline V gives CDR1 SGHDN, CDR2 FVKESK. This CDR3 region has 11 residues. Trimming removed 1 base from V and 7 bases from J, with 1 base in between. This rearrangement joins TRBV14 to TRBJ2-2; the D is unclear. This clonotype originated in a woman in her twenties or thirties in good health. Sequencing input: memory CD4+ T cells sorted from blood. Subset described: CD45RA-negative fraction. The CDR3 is CASSQVGELFF. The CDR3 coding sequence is TGTGCCAGCAGCCAAGTCGGGGAGCTGTTTTTT.